This section outlines one T cell receptor beta chain sequence together with its context. The target antigen is unknown. These data are taken from a study of OX40 agonist ivuxolimab in advanced cancers. General study results and limits: Mean expanded clone counts were higher in CD8+ than CD4+ T cells.

The germline CDR1 and CDR2 sequences are MNHNY and SVGAGI (reference sequence). This CDR3 is 14 amino acids long. V shed 0 bases and J shed 3 bases, with 9 bases lying between them. Sequenced by immunoSEQ multiplex PCR; TCRdb stores in-frame clones only, minus some. Among some 76,000 clones listed, more than 85% were seen once. The sequence derives from an adult with an advanced solid tumor such as melanoma, head and neck, liver or kidney cancer. The specimen comprised CD4+ or CD8+ T cells sorted from blood, sampled in a trial of the OX40 agonist ivuxolimab. This chain links TRBV6-6 with TRBJ2-7; D is uncertain. The CDR3 DNA is TGTGCCAGCAGTTACTCTCTCGGGTACTACGAGCAGTACTTC. Its protein product is CASSYSLGYYEQYF.